This T cell receptor beta chain was recorded in a study of response to subunit inactivated influenza vaccine. V shed 0 bases and J shed 1 base, with 3 bases lying between them. CDR1 is LGHNA, CDR2 YSLEER, per germline. The length of the CDR3 is 14 residues. Points from the study as a whole: It was the authors' suggestion that each seasonal influenza vaccination recruits few new T cells.

Points on this clonotype: Its antigen remains unknown.

TCRdb fed the RT-PCR reads into MiXCR, producing one record per CDR3 protein. The sample records 700,000 to 800,000 distinct CDR3 sequences, less than 20% being singletons. This chain links TRBV4-3 with TRBJ1-4; no clear D. This specimen consisted of PBMCs from blood, obtained around 5 days after vaccination. This TCR was recovered from a man aged 50 to 60 who received an inactivated influenza vaccine. The CDR3 bases are TGCGCCAGCAGCCAAGATCTAACTAATGAAAAACTGTTTTTT. Its protein product is CASSQDLTNEKLFF.